A selection of T cell receptor beta chains follows, all from one sample in a study of blood T cells in healthy people across ages. One entry per CDR3 protein, called by TCRdb with MiXCR from the 5' RACE reads. This repertoire shows about 840,000 distinct CDR3 sequences, roughly 28% found once; its top ten account for roughly 10%. These same records also appear under a second study, on T cells of mothers and their children.

Sample: blood. The receptors were sampled from a woman aged 40 to 49 in good health. Each CDR3 is given with its conserved first and last residue. D genes are given only for firm matches. The size field is filled for only some rows; it gives once, few, many or a size class.

.	.	TRBV4-1	TRBJ2-7	TGCGCCAGCAGCCCGGGGGCCGTCTCCTACGAGCAGTACTTC	CASSPGAVSYEQYF
.	few	TRBV5-1	TRBJ2-1	TGCGCCAGCAGCGGAGGGGGGGCTTCCTACAATGAGCAGTTCTTC	CASSGGGASYNEQFF
TRBD2	.	TRBV6-1	TRBJ2-1	TGTGCCAGCCACCGGGACGGGGGACTAGCGGGACGCAATGAGCAGTTCTTC	CASHRDGGLAGRNEQFF
.	few	TRBV29-1	TRBJ2-4	TGCAGCGTTGCAGGGACCCCACGCTCCTACAATGAGCAGTACTTC	CSVAGTPRSYNEQYF
.	few	TRBV20-1	TRBJ1-5	TGCAGTGCTAGAGATCGTTGGGTTAGCAATCAGCCCCAGCATTTT	CSARDRWVSNQPQHF
.	.	TRBV3-1	TRBJ1-1	TGTGCCAGCAGCCAACAGGGGAAAGGGACTGAAGCTTTCTTT	CASSQQGKGTEAFF
.	.	TRBV28	TRBJ2-7	TGTGCCAGCATTCCCCGGCAGGGATACGAGCAGTACTTC	CASIPRQGYEQYF
.	.	TRBV14	TRBJ1-1	TGTGCCAGCAGCACACCGGGGACGGTTAACACTGAAGCTTTCTTT	CASSTPGTVNTEAFF
TRBD1	many	TRBV12-3/TRBV12-4	TRBJ2-7	TGTGCCAGCAGTTTGGACAGGGGTATGGACGAGCAGTACTTC	CASSLDRGMDEQYF
TRBD2	few	TRBV7-2	TRBJ2-1	TGTGCCAGCAGCTTAGAGGGAGGGAACGGGGTCAATGAGCAGTTCTTC	CASSLEGGNGVNEQFF
TRBD1	few	TRBV6-5	TRBJ1-2	TGTGCCAGCAGACCCGGGACAGGGGGCGCAGGGCCCTATGGCTACACCTTC	CASRPGTGGAGPYGYTF
TRBD1	few	TRBV5-1	TRBJ1-2	TGCGCCAGCAGCTTCGACAGGGGGCATACCCGCTATGGCTACACCTTC	CASSFDRGHTRYGYTF
.	many	TRBV4-1	TRBJ1-2	TGCGCCAGCAGCCCCATACAAGTTCTGGACTATGGCTACACCTTC	CASSPIQVLDYGYTF
.	.	TRBV5-5	TRBJ1-5	TGTGCCAGCAGCCCCCGGGTCTTGGCCGTGGAACCCCAGCATTTT	CASSPRVLAVEPQHF
.	.	TRBV28	TRBJ2-1	TGTGCCAGCAGTTTACCTGGGGTGAGGGGGGAGCAGTTCTTC	CASSLPGVRGEQFF
.	.	TRBV27	TRBJ1-5	TGTGCCAGCAGTCCCTTTTGGGGTCATAATCAGCCCCAGCATTTT	CASSPFWGHNQPQHF
TRBD2	.	TRBV29-1	TRBJ2-3	TGCAGCGTCCCCGGCAGCGGGGGGGCGCGCACAGATACGCAGTATTTT	CSVPGSGGARTDTQYF
TRBD2	.	TRBV14	TRBJ2-1	TGTGCCAGCAGCCAAGATGAGGCCCGTACTAGCGGGGGGTCGCGGATGTGGGTAAATGAGCAGTTCTTC	CASSQDEARTSGGSRMWVNEQFF
.	few	TRBV7-2	TRBJ2-7	TGTGCCAGCAGCTTAACTGCACTCGGGTCGGTTGACGAGCAGTACTTC	CASSLTALGSVDEQYF
TRBD1	few	TRBV20-1	TRBJ2-3	TGCAGTGCACACCGACAGGGGACACGCACAGATACGCAGTATTTT	CSAHRQGTRTDTQYF
.	few	TRBV2	TRBJ2-7	TGTGCCAGCAAGCAGGACCGCTACGAGCAGTACTTC	CASKQDRYEQYF
.	.	TRBV27	TRBJ2-7	TGTGCCAGCAGTCGTAGGAGGGAGATCATCTCCTACGAGCAGTACTTC	CASSRRREIISYEQYF
.	.	TRBV7-2	TRBJ2-5	TGTGCCAGCAGCTTAGCGCCCGGGACGAGGGAGACCCAGTACTTC	CASSLAPGTRETQYF
TRBD1	.	TRBV3-1	TRBJ1-2	TGTGCCAGCAGCCTTCGGACAGGGCACCCCCCTGGCTACACCTTC	CASSLRTGHPPGYTF
TRBD2	.	TRBV20-1	TRBJ2-3	TGCAGTGCTAGACTAGCGGGAGGGGTAGATACGCAGTATTTT	CSARLAGGVDTQYF
TRBD1	many	TRBV5-4	TRBJ1-1	TGTGCCAGCAGCGTGACAGGGACCACTGAAGCTTTCTTT	CASSVTGTTEAFF
TRBD2	.	TRBV2	TRBJ2-2	TGTGCCACGGGGACTAGCGGGAACGGGGAGCTGTTTTTT	CATGTSGNGELFF
.	.	TRBV4-3	TRBJ1-4	TGCGCCAGCAGCCAATTTTGGGGGCCTACTAATGAAAAACTGTTTTTT	CASSQFWGPTNEKLFF
.	few	TRBV10-3	TRBJ1-2	TGTGCCATCAGTCCATCAGTTAACTATGGCTACACCTTC	CAISPSVNYGYTF
.	few	TRBV5-1	TRBJ1-1	TGCGCCAGCAGCTCCGGACCAACGGAGACTGAAGCTTTCTTT	CASSSGPTETEAFF
.	many	TRBV6-1	TRBJ2-7	TGTGCCAGCAGTGAGGACAGCCCCTACGAGCAGTACTTC	CASSEDSPYEQYF
TRBD2	.	TRBV5-1	TRBJ2-2	TGCGCCAGCAGCGCGGGAGTATACACCGGGGAGCTGTTTTTT	CASSAGVYTGELFF
TRBD1	.	TRBV30	TRBJ1-1	TGTGCCTCCCACAGGGGCGGCACTGAAGCTTTCTTT	CASHRGGTEAFF
.	.	TRBV29-1	TRBJ1-5	TGCAGCGCCCAAGGGGGGGCTTTTGGCAATCAGCCCCAGCATTTT	CSAQGGAFGNQPQHF
TRBD2	many	TRBV5-1	TRBJ2-1	TGCGCCAGCAGCTTGGGTAGCGGGGGGCACAATGAGCAGTTCTTC	CASSLGSGGHNEQFF
.	.	TRBV6-6	TRBJ1-3	TGTGCCAGCAGTTACTCGGAGGGAAACACCATATATTTT	CASSYSEGNTIYF
TRBD1	many	TRBV7-7	TRBJ1-6	TGTGCTAGCAACCCCGGACAGGCGAGCTCCTATAATTCACCCCTCCACTTT	CASNPGQASSYNSPLHF
.	.	TRBV29-1	TRBJ2-2	TGCAGCATTCATCTTTACACCGGGGAGCTGTTTTTT	CSIHLYTGELFF
.	many	TRBV12-3/TRBV12-4	TRBJ1-2	TGTGCCAGCAGTTTGAGGGGAGATCGGAGTGGCTACACCTTC	CASSLRGDRSGYTF
.	few	TRBV5-1	TRBJ2-1	TGCGCCAGCAGCTTGGAACGGGCTTACAATGAGCAGTTCTTC	CASSLERAYNEQFF
.	.	TRBV20-1	TRBJ1-1	TGCAGTGCTAGAGAGTTGAAGGGGATGAACACTGAAGCTTTCTTT	CSARELKGMNTEAFF